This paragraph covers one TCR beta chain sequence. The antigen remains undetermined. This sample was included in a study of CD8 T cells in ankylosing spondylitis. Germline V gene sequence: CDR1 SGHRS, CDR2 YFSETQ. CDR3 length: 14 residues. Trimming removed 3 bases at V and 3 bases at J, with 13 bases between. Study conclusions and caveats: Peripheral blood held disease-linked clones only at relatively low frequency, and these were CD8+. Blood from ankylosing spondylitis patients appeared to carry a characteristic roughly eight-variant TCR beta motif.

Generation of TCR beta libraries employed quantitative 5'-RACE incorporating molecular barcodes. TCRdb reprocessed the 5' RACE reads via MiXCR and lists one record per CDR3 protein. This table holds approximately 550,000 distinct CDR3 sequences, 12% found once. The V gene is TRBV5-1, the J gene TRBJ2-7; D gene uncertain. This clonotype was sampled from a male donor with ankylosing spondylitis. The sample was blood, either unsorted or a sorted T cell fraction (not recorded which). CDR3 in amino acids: CASSSRLSNYEQYF. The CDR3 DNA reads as TGCGCCAGCAGCTCTCGGTTATCCAACTACGAGCAGTACTTC.